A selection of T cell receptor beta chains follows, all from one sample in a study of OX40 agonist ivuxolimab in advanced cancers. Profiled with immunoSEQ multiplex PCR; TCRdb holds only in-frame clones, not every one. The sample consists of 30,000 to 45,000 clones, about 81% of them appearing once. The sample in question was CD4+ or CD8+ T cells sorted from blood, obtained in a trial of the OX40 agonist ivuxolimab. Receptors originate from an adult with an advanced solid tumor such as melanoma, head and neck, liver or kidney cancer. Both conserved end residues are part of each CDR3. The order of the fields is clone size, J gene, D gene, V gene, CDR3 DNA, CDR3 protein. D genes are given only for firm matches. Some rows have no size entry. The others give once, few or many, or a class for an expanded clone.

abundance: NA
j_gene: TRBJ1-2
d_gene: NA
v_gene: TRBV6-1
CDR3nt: TGTGCCAGCAGTGAAAACTTATCTGGGGCCTATGGCTACACCTTC
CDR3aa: CASSENLSGAYGYTF

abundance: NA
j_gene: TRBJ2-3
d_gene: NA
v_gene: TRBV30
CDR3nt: TGTGCCTGGAGCGTCACAGATACGCAGTATTTT
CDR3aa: CAWSVTDTQYF

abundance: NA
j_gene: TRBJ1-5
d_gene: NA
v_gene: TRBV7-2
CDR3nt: TGTGCCAGCAGCCCCCGGGAGGGTAGTCAGCCCCAGCATTTT
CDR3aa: CASSPREGSQPQHF

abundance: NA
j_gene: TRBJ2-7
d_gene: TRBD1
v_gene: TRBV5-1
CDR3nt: TGCGCCAGCAGCTGGGGACAGGGCGCTTACGAGCAGTACTTC
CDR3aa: CASSWGQGAYEQYF

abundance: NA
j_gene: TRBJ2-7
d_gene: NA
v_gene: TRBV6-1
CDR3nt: TGTGCCAGCAGGAAGGGAAGGGACATTCCCTACGAGCAGTACTTC
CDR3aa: CASRKGRDIPYEQYF

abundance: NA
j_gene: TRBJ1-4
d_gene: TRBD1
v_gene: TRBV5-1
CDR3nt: TGCGCCAGCAGCTTGGGACAGGGGGTGGTTGAAAAACTGTTTTTT
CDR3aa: CASSLGQGVVEKLFF

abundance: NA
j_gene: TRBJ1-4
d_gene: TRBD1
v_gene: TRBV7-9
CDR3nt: TGTGCCAGCAGCGCTACAGGGGCAGGAGGTGAAAAACTGTTTTTT
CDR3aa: CASSATGAGGEKLFF

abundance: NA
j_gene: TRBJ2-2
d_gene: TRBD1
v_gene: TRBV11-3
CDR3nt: TGTGCCAGCAGCCTCGGGACAGTTAACACCGGGGAGCTGTTTTTT
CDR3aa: CASSLGTVNTGELFF

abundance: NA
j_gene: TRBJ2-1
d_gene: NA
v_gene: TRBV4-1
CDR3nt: TGCGCCAGCAGCGCCGTCAGGGCGAATGAGCAGTTCTTC
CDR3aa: CASSAVRANEQFF

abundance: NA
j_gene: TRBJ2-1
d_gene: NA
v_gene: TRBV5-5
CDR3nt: TGTGCCAGCAGCTTGAAGCCTAGGGACAATGAGCAGTTCTTC
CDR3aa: CASSLKPRDNEQFF

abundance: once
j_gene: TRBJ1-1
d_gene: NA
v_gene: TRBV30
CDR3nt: TGTGCCTCTGGAGGGGGAATCATAATGAACACTGAAGCTTTCTTT
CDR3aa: CASGGGIIMNTEAFF

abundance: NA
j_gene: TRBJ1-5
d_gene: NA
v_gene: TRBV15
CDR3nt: TGTGCCACCAGCAGAGAGAACGATCAGCCCCAGCATTTT
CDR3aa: CATSRENDQPQHF

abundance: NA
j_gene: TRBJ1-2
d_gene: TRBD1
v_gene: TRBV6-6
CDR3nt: TGTGCCAGCAGCTCACAGGGGGCTCCCCATGGCTACACCTTC
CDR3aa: CASSSQGAPHGYTF

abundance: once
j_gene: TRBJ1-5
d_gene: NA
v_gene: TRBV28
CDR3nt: TGTGCCAGCAGTTTGGGGGGGGACAATCAGCCCCAGCATTTT
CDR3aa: CASSLGGDNQPQHF

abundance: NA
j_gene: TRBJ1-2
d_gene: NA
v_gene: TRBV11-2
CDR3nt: TGTGCCAGCAGCTTCAGGGAAGGCTATGGCTACACCTTC
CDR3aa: CASSFREGYGYTF

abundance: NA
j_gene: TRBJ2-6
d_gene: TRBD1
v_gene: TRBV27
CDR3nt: TGTGCCAGCAGTTTAGGTACAGGGGGCGCATTTAGTGGGGCCAACGTCCTGACTTTC
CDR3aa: CASSLGTGGAFSGANVLTF

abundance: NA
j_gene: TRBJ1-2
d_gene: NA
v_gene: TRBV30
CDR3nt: TGTGCCTGGAGCCTACAACAGGGAAGCTACACCTTC
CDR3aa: CAWSLQQGSYTF

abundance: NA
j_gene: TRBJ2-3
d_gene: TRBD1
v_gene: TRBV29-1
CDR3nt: TGCAGCCTCCGGGGACAGGGGACAGATACGCAGTATTTT
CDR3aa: CSLRGQGTDTQYF

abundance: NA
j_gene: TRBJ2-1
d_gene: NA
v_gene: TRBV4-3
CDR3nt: TGCGCCAGCAGCCAAGACGTTCGGTACAATGAGCAGTTCTTC
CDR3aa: CASSQDVRYNEQFF

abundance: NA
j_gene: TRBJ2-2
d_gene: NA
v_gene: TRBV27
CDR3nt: TGTGCCAGCAGTACCTCCCCCGCAGGGACCGGGGAGCTGTTTTTT
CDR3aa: CASSTSPAGTGELFF

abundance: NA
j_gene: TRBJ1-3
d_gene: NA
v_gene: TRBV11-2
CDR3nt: TGTGCCAGCAGCCGACAGTTCTCTGGAAACACCATATATTTT
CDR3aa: CASSRQFSGNTIYF

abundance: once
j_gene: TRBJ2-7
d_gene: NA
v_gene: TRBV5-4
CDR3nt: TGTGCCAGCAGCTTGTCCCGCGGGAAACAGTACTTC
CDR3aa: CASSLSRGKQYF

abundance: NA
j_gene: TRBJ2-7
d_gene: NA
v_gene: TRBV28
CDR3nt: TGTGCCAGCAGTTTGGTCGGGACGCAGACCTACGAGCAGTACTTC
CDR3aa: CASSLVGTQTYEQYF

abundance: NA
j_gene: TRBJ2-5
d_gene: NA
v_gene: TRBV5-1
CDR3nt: TGCGCCAGCAGCCAAGGGGACATAACGAGCCAAGAGACCCAGTACTTC
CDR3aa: CASSQGDITSQETQYF

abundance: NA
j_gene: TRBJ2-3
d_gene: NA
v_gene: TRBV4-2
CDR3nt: TGTGCCAGCAGCCAAGATCTGGGGGGGGCAAGCACAGATACGCAGTATTTT
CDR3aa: CASSQDLGGASTDTQYF

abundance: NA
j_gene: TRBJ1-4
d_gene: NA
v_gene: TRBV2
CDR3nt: TGTGCCAGCAGCCCTCCCCCCGAGGGGGAAAAACTGTTTTTT
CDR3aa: CASSPPPEGEKLFF

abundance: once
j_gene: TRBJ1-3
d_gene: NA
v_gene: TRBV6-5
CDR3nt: TGTGCCAGCAGTTACGATCGGGCCTCTGGAAACACCATATATTTT
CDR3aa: CASSYDRASGNTIYF

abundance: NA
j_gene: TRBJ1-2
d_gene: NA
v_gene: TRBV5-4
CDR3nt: TGTGCCAGCAGCTCGACGGGGGACGGCTACACCTTC
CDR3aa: CASSSTGDGYTF

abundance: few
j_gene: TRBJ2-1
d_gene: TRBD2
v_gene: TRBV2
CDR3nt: TGTGCCAGCAGCGTAGCGGGAGCCTACAATGAGCAGTTCTTC
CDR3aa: CASSVAGAYNEQFF

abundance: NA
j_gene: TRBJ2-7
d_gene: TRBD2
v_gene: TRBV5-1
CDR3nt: TGCGCCAGCAGCCTGGGACTAGCGGGCACCTACGAGCAGTACTTC
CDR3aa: CASSLGLAGTYEQYF

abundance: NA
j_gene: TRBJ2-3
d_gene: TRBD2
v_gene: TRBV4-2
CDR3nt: TGTGCCAGCAGCGGAAGGGCTAGCGGGGGAGCTACGCAGTATTTT
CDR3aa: CASSGRASGGATQYF

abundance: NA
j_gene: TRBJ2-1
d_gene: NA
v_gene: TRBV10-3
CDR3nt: TGTGCCATCAGTGAGCCGACTGGAAGCTCCTACAATGAGCAGTTCTTC
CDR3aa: CAISEPTGSSYNEQFF

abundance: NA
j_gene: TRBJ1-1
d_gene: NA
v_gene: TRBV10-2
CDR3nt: TGCGCCAGCAGTGAGTCGGGGGGCGCGTCCAACACTGAAGCTTTCTTT
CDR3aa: CASSESGGASNTEAFF

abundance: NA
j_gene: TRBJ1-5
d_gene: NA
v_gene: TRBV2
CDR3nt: TGTGCCAGCAGTTCGATTCGCAATCAGCCCCAGCATTTT
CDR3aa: CASSSIRNQPQHF

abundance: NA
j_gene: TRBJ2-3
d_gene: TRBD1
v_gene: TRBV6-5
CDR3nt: TGTGCCAGCAGACCGACAGGGCCAGATACGCAGTATTTT
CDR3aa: CASRPTGPDTQYF

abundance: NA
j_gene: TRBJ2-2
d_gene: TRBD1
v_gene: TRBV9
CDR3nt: TGTGCCAGCAGCCCAGGGGGGAACACCGGGGAGCTGTTTTTT
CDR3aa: CASSPGGNTGELFF

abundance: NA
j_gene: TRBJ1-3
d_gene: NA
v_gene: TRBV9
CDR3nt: TGTGCCAGCAGCTCCAGAAGGCAGGCTTCTGGAAACACCATATATTTT
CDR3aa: CASSSRRQASGNTIYF

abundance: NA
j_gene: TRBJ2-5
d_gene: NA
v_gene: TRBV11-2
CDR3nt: TGTGCCAGCAGCTTGGCAGGACGACAAGAGACCCAGTACTTC
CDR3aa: CASSLAGRQETQYF

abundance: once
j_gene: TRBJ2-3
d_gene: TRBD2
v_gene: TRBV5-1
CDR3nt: TGCGCCAGCAGCTTCCCGACTAGACTAGCGGGACCCAGCACAGATACGCAGTATTTT
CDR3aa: CASSFPTRLAGPSTDTQYF

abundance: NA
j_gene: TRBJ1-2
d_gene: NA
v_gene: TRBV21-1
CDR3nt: TGTGCCAGCAGCAATGGGGTCTTTGAGGGGGGCTACACCTTC
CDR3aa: CASSNGVFEGGYTF

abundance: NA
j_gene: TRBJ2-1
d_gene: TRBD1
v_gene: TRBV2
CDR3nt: TGTGCCAGCAGTGGGGACAGGGCCTACAATGAGCAGTTCTTC
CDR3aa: CASSGDRAYNEQFF